The 25 T cell receptor beta chains listed next were all sequenced from one sample in a study of T-cell memory formation after mild COVID-19. TCRdb passed the 5' RACE reads through MiXCR, listing each CDR3 protein once. The data hold around 250,000 distinct CDR3 sequences, with approximately 15% observed a single time. Material for sequencing was PBMCs or a T cell subset sorted from them (not recorded which). The receptors shown here come from an adult woman who had mild COVID-19 (a few samples of this study predate the infection). Cell type and time point are not known.

This clonotype was seen more than once but under ten times. This chain links TRBV25-1 with TRBJ2-1; 9 bases align to TRBD1. The CDR3 covers 15 residues. CDR1 is MGHDK, CDR2 SYGVNS, per germline. The V and J ends lost 6 bases and 4 bases, in that order; junction bases with no gene match: 7. CDR3 bases: TGTGCCAGCAGCGAGTCCGGGACAGGGTACAATGAGCAGTTCTTC. As protein: CASSESGTGYNEQFF.

V usage is TRBV9 and J usage is TRBJ2-1; TRBD2 matches 8 bases. The germline V gene encodes CDR1 SGDLS and CDR2 YYNGEE. V lost 0 bases, J lost 4 bases, and 3 bases stayed unmatched. The CDR3 contains 15 residues. Here the CDR3 reads CASSVGQRGYNEQFF. The DNA of the CDR3 is TGTGCCAGCAGCGTAGGGCAGCGGGGGTACAATGAGCAGTTCTTC.

This chain uses TRBV5-1 with TRBJ2-2, with TRBD1 matching 10 bases. J gave up 6 bases and V 4 bases, and 3 bases lay outside the gene matches. The germline gives CDR1 SGHRS, CDR2 YFSETQ. The CDR3 is 14 amino acids. CDR3 protein: CASSTGQGAGELFF. The CDR3 DNA follows: TGCGCCAGCAGCACCGGACAGGGGGCCGGGGAGCTGTTTTTT.

The genes are TRBV5-1 and TRBJ2-1, with 13 bases matching TRBD2. This CDR3 is built from 16 residues. Germline CDR1 is SGHRS and CDR2 is YFSETQ. Losses at the gene ends were 4 bases for V and 7 bases for J; bases not matched to a gene: 8. CDR3 residues: CASSPQTSGGFNEQFF. The CDR3 coding sequence is TGCGCCAGCAGCCCCCAGACTAGCGGGGGGTTTAATGAGCAGTTCTTC.

This clonotype was seen a handful of times. The chain couples TRBV20-1 to TRBJ2-1; D is unresolved. V lost 6 bases and J lost 9, with 21 bases in between. From germline, CDR1 is DFQATT and CDR2 SNEGSKA (reference sequence). This CDR3 is built from 14 residues. DNA for the CDR3: TGCAGTGCCTTACTACGGGTTGTTGTCGGTGAGCAGTTCTTC. Translation: CSALLRVVVGEQFF.

The chain joins TRBV2 to TRBJ1-1; D is unclear. Germline V lookup: CDR1 SNHLY, CDR2 FYNNEI. V was clipped by 8 bases and J by 2 bases, with 12 bases between them. The CDR3 covers 13 residues. In nucleotides, the CDR3 is TGTGCCAGCTCTATGGACCGTAACACTGAAGCTTTCTTT. Its protein is CASSMDRNTEAFF.

This clonotype was counted between two and nine times. The chain carries TRBV9 and TRBJ2-7; D is unclear. Germline lookup yields CDR1 SGDLS and CDR2 YYNGEE. Trimming pared 0 bases from V and 3 bases from J, leaving 7 bases between. The CDR3 has 13 amino acids. CDR3 residues: CASSVDPGYEQYF. In nucleotides, the CDR3 is TGTGCCAGCAGCGTAGACCCCGGCTACGAGCAGTACTTC.

This clonotype has just a few counts. This rearrangement joins TRBV27 to TRBJ1-1, with no clear D. The CDR3 contains 13 residues. Looked up from germline, CDR1 is MNHEY and CDR2 is SMNVEV (reference sequence). The ends were cut back, 10 bases at V and 1 base at J, with 13 bases in the middle. For the CDR3, the DNA is TGTGCCACAAGGACTGACAAGAACACTGAAGCTTTCTTT. It specifies CATRTDKNTEAFF.

This clonotype was recorded a few times. This chain uses TRBV6-6 with TRBJ2-5; 9 bases map to TRBD2. In germline, CDR1 is MNHNY, CDR2 SVGAGI (reference sequence). J gave up 5 bases and V 7 bases, and 8 bases lay outside the gene matches. The CDR3 covers 14 residues. The CDR3 sequence is CASNLAGEIETQYF. The CDR3 DNA reads TGTGCCAGCAATTTAGCGGGAGAGATCGAGACCCAGTACTTC.

This clonotype was counted a few times. The J gene is TRBJ2-3, the V gene TRBV9; 8 bases are shared with TRBD2. CDR1 and CDR2 (germline): SGDLS, YYNGEE. This CDR3 contains 17 residues. J lost 4 bases, V lost 2 bases, and 12 bases had no gene match. DNA of the CDR3: TGTGCCAGCAGCGTGTGGGGACGGCGGGAGGATGCAGATACGCAGTATTTT. This encodes CASSVWGRREDADTQYF. The variable domain in full, completed from reference TRBV9 and TRBJ2-3, reads DSGVTQTPKHLITATGQRVTLRCSPRSGDLSVYWYQQSLDQGLQFLIQYYNGEERAKGNILERFSAQQFPDLHSELNLSSLELGDSALYFCASSVWGRREDADTQYFGPGTRLTVL.

The V gene is TRBV5-4, the J gene TRBJ2-1; 11 bases map to TRBD2. CDR3 length equals 16 residues. The germline CDR1 and CDR2 sequences are SGHNT and YYREEE (reference sequence). V was clipped by 0 bases and J by 4 bases; unmatched bases: 3. CDR3 amino acids: CASSLETSGNYNEQFF. The CDR3 coding sequence is TGTGCCAGCAGCTTGGAGACTAGCGGGAATTACAATGAGCAGTTCTTC.

The J gene is TRBJ2-5, the V gene TRBV12-3 or TRBV12-4; D is unclear. CDR3 length: 13 amino acids. V was pared by 1 base and J by 4 bases, with 7 bases between. The CDR3 reads CASSLGGIETQYF. The CDR3 DNA reads TGTGCCAGCAGTTTAGGGGGAATAGAGACCCAGTACTTC.

CDR3 sequence (DNA): TGTGCCAGCAGCAATGACAGGGGCGGCTACGAGCAGTACTTC. It translates to CASSNDRGGYEQYF. This chain joins TRBV3-1 and TRBJ2-7, with 8 bases lining up with TRBD1. The CDR3 covers 14 residues. Looked up from germline, CDR1 is LGHDT and CDR2 is YNNKEL (reference sequence). V lost 5 bases to trimming and J lost 3 bases; unmatched junction nucleotides: 6.

A few counts support this clonotype. V gene TRBV20-1 combines with J gene TRBJ2-1; TRBD2 matches at 11 bases. The germline V gene has CDR1 DFQATT and CDR2 SNEGSKA (reference sequence). The CDR3 runs to 14 residues. After removal of 3 bases from V and 7 bases from J, the junction contained 5 bases not matched to a gene. CDR3 sequence reads: CSARTSGTGNEQFF. CDR3 coding DNA: TGCAGTGCTAGGACTAGCGGGACCGGGAATGAGCAGTTCTTC.

This chain connects TRBV2 to TRBJ1-2, with 7 bases fitting TRBD1. The CDR3 is made up of 16 amino acids. V was pared by 6 bases and J by 3 bases, with 13 bases of the junction left unmatched. Germline V lookup: CDR1 SNHLY, CDR2 FYNNEI. As DNA, the CDR3 is TGTGCCAGCAGAAGACAGGGCCCCTCCCCTTACTATGGCTACACCTTC. Its translation is CASRRQGPSPYYGYTF. Full variable domain (missing parts from reference TRBV2 and TRBJ1-2): EPEVTQTPSHQVTQMGQEVILRCVPISNHLYFYWYRQILGQKVEFLVSFYNNEISEKSEIFDDQFSVERPDGSNFTLKIRSTKLEDSAMYFCASRRQGPSPYYGYTFGSGTRLTVV.

In this sample, this clonotype turned up many times. The rearrangement links TRBV18 to TRBJ2-7; 11 bases line up with TRBD2. Trimming cost V 3 bases and J 3 bases; bases outside gene matches: 4. The CDR3 is 15 amino acids. Germline CDR1 KGHSH, CDR2 LQKENI. The CDR3 is CASSPGLAVLYEQYF. CDR3 DNA sequence: TGTGCCAGCTCACCGGGACTAGCGGTGCTCTACGAGCAGTACTTC.

This chain connects TRBV10-3 to TRBJ2-7, with TRBD1 matching over 12 bases. Looked up from germline, CDR1 is ENHRY and CDR2 is SYGVKD. V shed 4 bases and J 3 bases; nucleotides not matched to a gene: 4. The CDR3 runs to 15 residues. CDR3 coding DNA: TGTGCCATCAGTGGGGGACAGGGGGCCAACTACGAGCAGTACTTC. Translation: CAISGGQGANYEQYF.

The chain carries TRBV11-3 and TRBJ2-1; D ambiguous. From germline, CDR1 is SGHNT and CDR2 YENEEA. This CDR3 has 15 residues. Trimming cost V 2 bases and J 0 bases, with 8 bases left between them. CDR3 nucleotides: TGTGCCAGCAGCTTACGGAGTAGCTCCTACAATGAGCAGTTCTTC. It codes for CASSLRSSSYNEQFF.

The genes are TRBV6-1 and TRBJ2-3; D gene unclear. CDR1 is MNHNS and CDR2 is SASEGT in the germline V gene. Trimming left V 6 bases short and J 6 bases short, with 16 bases between. CDR3 length: 14 residues. The CDR3 loop reads CASRDGNWWDTQYF. The CDR3 DNA is TGTGCCAGCAGAGACGGTAACTGGTGGGATACGCAGTATTTT.

This clonotype was observed a few times. The CDR3 protein is CASSYGTGSSQPQHF. In nucleotides, the CDR3 is TGTGCCAGCAGTTACGGGACAGGGTCTAGTCAGCCCCAGCATTTT. The chain combines TRBV6-6 with TRBJ1-5; TRBD1 matches 9 bases. Germline V gene sequence: CDR1 MNHNY, CDR2 SVGAGI (reference sequence). V shed 2 bases and J 6 bases; nucleotides not matched to a gene: 5. The CDR3 loop spans 15 amino acids.

This clonotype was seen only a few times. This chain uses TRBV24-1 with TRBJ2-1, with 7 bases that match TRBD2. This CDR3 spans 15 amino acids. Germline V gene data show CDR1 as KGHDR and CDR2 as SFDVKD. V lost 9 bases, J lost 0 bases, and 7 bases stayed unmatched. CDR3 region: CATGLAGGSYNEQFF. Here the CDR3 DNA reads TGTGCCACCGGATTAGCGGGCGGCTCCTACAATGAGCAGTTCTTC.

The CDR3 is CASQHFAGGSSYEQYF. Here the CDR3 DNA reads TGTGCCAGCCAACACTTCGCGGGGGGGAGCTCCTACGAGCAGTACTTC. This chain connects TRBV6-2 or TRBV6-3 to TRBJ2-7; 9 nucleotides line up with TRBD2. The CDR3 is made up of 16 amino acids. Germline-derived CDR1 and CDR2 are MNHEY and SVGEGT. V lost 8 bases to trimming and J lost 0 bases; unmatched junction nucleotides: 11.

The sample holds a few counts of this clonotype. This chain connects TRBV12-3 or TRBV12-4 to TRBJ1-1; 9 nucleotides align to TRBD1. The CDR3 extends over 13 amino acids. V lost 7 bases to trimming and J lost 4 bases; unmatched junction nucleotides: 4. The CDR3 protein is CASINRGPTEAFF. The CDR3 DNA reads TGTGCCAGCATCAACAGGGGGCCCACTGAAGCTTTCTTT.

This clonotype was counted only a few times. The J gene is TRBJ2-7, the V gene TRBV12-3 or TRBV12-4, with D possibly being TRBD1 or TRBD2 (5 bases each). The V end was cut by 3 bases, the J end by 2 bases, with 8 bases between. The CDR3 runs to 13 residues. The DNA for the CDR3 is TGTGCCAGCAGTTTCGAGGGACCCTACGAGCAGTACTTC. Residues: CASSFEGPYEQYF.

This sequence joins TRBV11-3 and TRBJ2-1; D is uncertain. Looked up from germline, CDR1 is SGHNT and CDR2 is YENEEA. CDR3 length equals 13 residues. With 0 bases removed from V and 8 bases from J, the gap between germline ends came to 8 bases. CDR3 sequence: CASSLDRRDEQFF. The CDR3 DNA follows: TGTGCCAGCAGCTTAGATCGTCGGGATGAGCAGTTCTTC.